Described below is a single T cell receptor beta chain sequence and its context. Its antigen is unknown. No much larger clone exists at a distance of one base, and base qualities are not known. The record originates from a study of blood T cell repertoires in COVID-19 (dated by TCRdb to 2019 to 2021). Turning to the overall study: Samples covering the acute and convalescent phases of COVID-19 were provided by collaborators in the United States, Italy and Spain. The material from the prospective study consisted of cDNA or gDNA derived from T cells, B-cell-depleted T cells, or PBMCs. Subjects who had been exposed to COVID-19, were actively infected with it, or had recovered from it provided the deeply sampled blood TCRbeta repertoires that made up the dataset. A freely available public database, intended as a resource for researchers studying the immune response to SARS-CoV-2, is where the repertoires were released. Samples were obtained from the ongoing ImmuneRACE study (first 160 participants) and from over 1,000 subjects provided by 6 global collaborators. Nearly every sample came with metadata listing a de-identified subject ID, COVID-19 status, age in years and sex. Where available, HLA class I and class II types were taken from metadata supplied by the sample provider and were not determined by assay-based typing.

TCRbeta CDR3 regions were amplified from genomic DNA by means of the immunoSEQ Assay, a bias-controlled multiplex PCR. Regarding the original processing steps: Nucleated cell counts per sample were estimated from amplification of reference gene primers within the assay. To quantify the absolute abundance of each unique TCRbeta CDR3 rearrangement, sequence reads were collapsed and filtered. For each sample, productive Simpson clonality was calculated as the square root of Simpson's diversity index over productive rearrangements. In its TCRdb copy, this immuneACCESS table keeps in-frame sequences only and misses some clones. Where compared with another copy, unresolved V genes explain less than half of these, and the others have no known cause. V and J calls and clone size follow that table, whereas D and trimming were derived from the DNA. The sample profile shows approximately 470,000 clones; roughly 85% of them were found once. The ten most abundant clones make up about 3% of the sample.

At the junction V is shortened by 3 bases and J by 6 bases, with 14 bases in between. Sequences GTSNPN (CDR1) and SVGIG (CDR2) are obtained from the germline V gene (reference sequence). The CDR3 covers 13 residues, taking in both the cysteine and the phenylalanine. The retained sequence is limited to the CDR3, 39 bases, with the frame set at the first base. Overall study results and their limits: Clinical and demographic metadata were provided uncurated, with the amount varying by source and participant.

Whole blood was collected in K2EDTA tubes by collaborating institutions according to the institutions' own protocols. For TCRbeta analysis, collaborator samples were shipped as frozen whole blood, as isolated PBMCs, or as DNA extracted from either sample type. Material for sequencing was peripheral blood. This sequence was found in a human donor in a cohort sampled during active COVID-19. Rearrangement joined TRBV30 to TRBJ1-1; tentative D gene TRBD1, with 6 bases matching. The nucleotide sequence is TGTGCCTGGAGCTTAGGGGGGGCCCCTGAAGCTTTCTTT. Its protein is CAWSLGGAPEAFF.